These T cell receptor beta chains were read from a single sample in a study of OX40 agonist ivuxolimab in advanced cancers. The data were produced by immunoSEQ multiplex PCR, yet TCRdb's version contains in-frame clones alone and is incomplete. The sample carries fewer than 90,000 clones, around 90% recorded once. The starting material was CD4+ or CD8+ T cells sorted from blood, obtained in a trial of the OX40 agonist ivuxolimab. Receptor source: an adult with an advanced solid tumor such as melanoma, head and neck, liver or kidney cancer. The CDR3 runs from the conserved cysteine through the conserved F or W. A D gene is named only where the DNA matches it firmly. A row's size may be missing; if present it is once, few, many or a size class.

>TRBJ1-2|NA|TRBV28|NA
CASSQTVSGYTF
TGTGCCAGCAGCCAGACAGTATCTGGCTACACCTTC
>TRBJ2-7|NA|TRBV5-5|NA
CASSAGQPPYEQYF
TGTGCCAGCAGCGCGGGACAGCCACCCTACGAGCAGTACTTC
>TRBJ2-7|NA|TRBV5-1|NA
CASSLSSSSYEQYF
TGCGCCAGCAGCTTGTCCTCGAGCTCCTACGAGCAGTACTTC
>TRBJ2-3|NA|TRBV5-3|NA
CARSLVRLDTQYF
TGTGCCAGAAGCTTGGTGCGCCTAGATACGCAGTATTTT
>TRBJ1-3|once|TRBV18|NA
CASSPVGLNSGNTIYF
TGTGCCAGCTCACCCGTCGGATTGAACTCTGGAAACACCATATATTTT
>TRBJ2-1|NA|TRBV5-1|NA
CASRTAAYNEQFF
TGCGCCAGCAGAACCGCAGCGTACAATGAGCAGTTCTTC
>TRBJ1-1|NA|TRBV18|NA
CASSPLVTALALNTEAFF
TGTGCCAGCTCACCACTGGTGACAGCCTTAGCGTTGAACACTGAAGCTTTCTTT
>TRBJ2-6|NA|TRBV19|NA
CASSRVDSGANVLTF
TGTGCCAGTAGTAGGGTTGACTCTGGGGCCAACGTCCTGACTTTC
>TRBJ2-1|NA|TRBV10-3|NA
CAISRPGVSEQFF
TGTGCCATCAGCCGACCGGGGGTTAGTGAGCAGTTCTTC
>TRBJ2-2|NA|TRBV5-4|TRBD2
CASSLASGRASVTGELFF
TGTGCCAGCAGCTTGGCCAGCGGGAGGGCCTCGGTCACCGGGGAGCTGTTTTTT
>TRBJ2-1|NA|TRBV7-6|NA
CASSLVGLKGDEQFF
TGTGCCAGCAGCTTAGTCGGTCTTAAGGGAGATGAGCAGTTCTTC
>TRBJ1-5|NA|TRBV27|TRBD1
CASRSGGAGNQPQHF
TGTGCCAGCAGGTCAGGGGGCGCGGGCAATCAGCCCCAGCATTTT
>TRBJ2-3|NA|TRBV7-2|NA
CASSLGGSADTQYF
TGTGCCAGCAGCTTAGGGGGGAGTGCAGATACGCAGTATTTT
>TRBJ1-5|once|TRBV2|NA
CASSERQFNQPQHF
TGTGCCAGCAGTGAGAGACAGTTCAATCAGCCCCAGCATTTT
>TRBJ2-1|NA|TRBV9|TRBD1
CASSVDRDSYNEQFF
TGTGCCAGCAGCGTAGACCGGGACAGCTACAATGAGCAGTTCTTC
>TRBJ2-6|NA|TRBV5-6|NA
CASSLQGTGANVLTF
TGTGCCAGCAGCTTACAGGGTACTGGGGCCAACGTCCTGACTTTC
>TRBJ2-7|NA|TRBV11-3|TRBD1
CASSFGTGDTGSYEQYF
TGTGCCAGCAGCTTTGGGACAGGGGATACTGGGTCCTACGAGCAGTACTTC
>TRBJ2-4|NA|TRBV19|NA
CASSIGTQNIQYF
TGTGCCAGTAGTATCGGGACACAAAACATTCAGTACTTC
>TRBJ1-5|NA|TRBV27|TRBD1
CASSTGTGGNQPQHF
TGTGCCAGCAGTACCGGGACAGGGGGCAATCAGCCCCAGCATTTT
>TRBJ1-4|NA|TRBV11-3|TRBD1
CASSTGQGDEKLFF
TGTGCCAGCAGCACCGGACAGGGGGATGAAAAACTGTTTTTT
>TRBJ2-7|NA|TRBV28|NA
CASSYRDLRSYEQYF
TGTGCCAGCAGTTATCGGGACCTTCGCTCCTACGAGCAGTACTTC
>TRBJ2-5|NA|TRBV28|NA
CASRGVPGTQYF
TGTGCCAGCAGGGGAGTCCCCGGGACCCAGTACTTC
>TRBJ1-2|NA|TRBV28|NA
CASSLQAIYGYTF
TGTGCCAGCAGTTTACAGGCGATCTATGGCTACACCTTC
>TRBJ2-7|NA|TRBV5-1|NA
CASSAGQYSYEQYF
TGCGCCAGCAGCGCGGGACAGTACTCCTACGAGCAGTACTTC
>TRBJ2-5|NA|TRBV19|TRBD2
CASEPSGRSGETQYF
TGTGCCAGTGAGCCTAGCGGGAGATCAGGAGAGACCCAGTACTTC
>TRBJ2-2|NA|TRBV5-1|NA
CASSSGLVVTGELFF
TGCGCCAGCAGCTCAGGGCTTGTTGTTACCGGGGAGCTGTTTTTT
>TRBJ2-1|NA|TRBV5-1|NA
CASNQGTNEQFF
TGCGCCAGCAATCAGGGGACGAATGAGCAGTTCTTC
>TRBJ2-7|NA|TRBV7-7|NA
CASSLGTHSDEQYF
TGTGCTAGCAGTCTCGGGACCCACAGCGACGAGCAGTACTTC
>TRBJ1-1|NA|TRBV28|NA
CASSLPKSPMEAFF
TGTGCCAGCAGTCTCCCGAAGAGCCCCATGGAAGCTTTCTTT
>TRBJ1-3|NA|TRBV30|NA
CAWSDNIGNTIYF
TGTGCCTGGAGTGATAATATAGGAAACACCATATATTTT
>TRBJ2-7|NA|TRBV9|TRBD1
CASSTGQGYEQYF
TGTGCCAGCAGTACGGGACAGGGTTACGAGCAGTACTTC
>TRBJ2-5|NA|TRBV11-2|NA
CASTPGTQETQYF
TGTGCCAGCACCCCGGGCACCCAAGAGACCCAGTACTTC
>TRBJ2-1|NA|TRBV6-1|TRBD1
CASRGQSSYNEQFF
TGTGCCAGCAGGGGACAGAGCTCCTACAATGAGCAGTTCTTC